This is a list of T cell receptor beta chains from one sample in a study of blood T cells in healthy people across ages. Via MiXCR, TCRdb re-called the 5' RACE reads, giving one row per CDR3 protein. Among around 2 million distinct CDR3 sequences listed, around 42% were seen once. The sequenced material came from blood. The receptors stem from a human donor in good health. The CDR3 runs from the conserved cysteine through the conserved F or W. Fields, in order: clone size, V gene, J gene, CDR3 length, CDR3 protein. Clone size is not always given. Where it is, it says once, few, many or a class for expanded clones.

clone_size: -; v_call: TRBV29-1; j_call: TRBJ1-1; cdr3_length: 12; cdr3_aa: CSVDIEPSGAFF
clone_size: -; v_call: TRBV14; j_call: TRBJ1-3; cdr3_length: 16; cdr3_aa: CASSQGDSFSGNTIYF
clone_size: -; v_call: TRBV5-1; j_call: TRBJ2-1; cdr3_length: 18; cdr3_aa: CASNNPVEPTSGYNEQFF
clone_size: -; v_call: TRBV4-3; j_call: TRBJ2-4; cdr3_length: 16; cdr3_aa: CASSPAGLEHGNIQYF
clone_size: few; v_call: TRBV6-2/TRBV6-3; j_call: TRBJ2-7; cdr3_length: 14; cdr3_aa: CASSLLAGVYEQYF
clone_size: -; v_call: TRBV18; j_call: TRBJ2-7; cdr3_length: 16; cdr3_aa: CASSPRGGQNRYEQYF
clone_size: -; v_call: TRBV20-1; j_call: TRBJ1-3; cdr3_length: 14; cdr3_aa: CSAKDRDSGNTIYF
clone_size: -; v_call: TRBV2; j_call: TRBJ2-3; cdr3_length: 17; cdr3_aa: CASSVARDRMATDTQYF
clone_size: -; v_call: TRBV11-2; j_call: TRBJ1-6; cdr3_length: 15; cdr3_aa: CASSSEGPYNSPLHF
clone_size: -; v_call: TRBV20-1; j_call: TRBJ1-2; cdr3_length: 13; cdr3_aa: CSAGEAPGRGYTF
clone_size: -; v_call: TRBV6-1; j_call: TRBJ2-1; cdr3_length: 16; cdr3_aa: CASSEASRILYNEQFF
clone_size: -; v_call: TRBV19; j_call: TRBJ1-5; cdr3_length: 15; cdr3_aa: CASTLGAGGNQPQHF
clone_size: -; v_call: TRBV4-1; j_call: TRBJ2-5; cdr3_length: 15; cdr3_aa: CASSHPGQGRETQYF
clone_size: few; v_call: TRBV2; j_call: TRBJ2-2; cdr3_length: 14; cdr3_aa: CASIRGYDTGELFF
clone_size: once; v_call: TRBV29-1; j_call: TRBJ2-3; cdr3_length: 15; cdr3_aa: CSGLLLTPGTDTQYF
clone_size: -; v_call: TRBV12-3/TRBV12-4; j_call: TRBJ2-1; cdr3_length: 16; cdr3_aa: CASSLLLAGNYNEQFF
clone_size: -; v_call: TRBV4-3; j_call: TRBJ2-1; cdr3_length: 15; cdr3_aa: CASSRVSSSCNEQFF
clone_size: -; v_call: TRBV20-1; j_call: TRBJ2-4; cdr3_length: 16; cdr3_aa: CSASPYRVSTKNIQYF
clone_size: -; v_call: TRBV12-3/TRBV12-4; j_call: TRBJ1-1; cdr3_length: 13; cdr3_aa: CASRWTENTEAFF
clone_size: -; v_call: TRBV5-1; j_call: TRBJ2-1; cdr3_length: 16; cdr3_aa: CASSLAGTGFEETQFF
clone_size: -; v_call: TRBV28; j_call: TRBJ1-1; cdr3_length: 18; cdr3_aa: CASSLGGLWTGKNTEAFF
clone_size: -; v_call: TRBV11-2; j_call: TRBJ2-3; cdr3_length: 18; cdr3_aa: CASSLGIGLAGAPDTQYF
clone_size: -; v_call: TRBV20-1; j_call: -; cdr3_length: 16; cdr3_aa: CSARSSSRDYSYEQYF
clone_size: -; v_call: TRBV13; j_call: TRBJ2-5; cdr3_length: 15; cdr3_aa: CASSLEGNSAQTQYF
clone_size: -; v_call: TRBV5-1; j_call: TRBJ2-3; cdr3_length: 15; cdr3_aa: CASSSGTRVLDTQYF
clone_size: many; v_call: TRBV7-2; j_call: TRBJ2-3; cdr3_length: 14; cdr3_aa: CASSLGTSADTQYF
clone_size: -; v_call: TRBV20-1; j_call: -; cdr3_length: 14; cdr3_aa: CSATTGGLQETQYF
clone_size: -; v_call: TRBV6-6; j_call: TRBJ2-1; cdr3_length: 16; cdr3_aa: CASSPGGLAGTNEQFF
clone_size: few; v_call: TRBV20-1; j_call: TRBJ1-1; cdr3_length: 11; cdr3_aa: CSVRTGTEAFF
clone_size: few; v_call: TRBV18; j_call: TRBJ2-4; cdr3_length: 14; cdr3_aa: CASSLRQGSAEQYF
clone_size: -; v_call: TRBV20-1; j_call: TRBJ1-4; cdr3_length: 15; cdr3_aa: CSARSADATNEKLFF
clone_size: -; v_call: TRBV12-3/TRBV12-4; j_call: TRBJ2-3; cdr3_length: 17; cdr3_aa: CASSNGTSGSYTDTQYF
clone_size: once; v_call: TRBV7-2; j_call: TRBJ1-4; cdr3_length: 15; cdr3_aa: CASRDGFATNEKLFF
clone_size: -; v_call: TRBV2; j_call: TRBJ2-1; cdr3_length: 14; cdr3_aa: CASSEIGSSRVLFF
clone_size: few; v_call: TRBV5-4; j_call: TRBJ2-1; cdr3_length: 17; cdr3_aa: CASSSAPGLAGWDEQFF
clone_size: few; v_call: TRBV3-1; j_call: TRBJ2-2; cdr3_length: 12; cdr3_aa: CASSQSAGELFF
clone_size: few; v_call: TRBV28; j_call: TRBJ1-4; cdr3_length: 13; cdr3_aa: CATQNPRKEKLFF
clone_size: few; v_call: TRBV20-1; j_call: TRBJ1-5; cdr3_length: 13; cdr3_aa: CSAHKDREQPQHF
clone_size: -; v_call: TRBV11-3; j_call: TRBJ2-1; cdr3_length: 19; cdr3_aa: CASSLDIRLAGASYNEQFF
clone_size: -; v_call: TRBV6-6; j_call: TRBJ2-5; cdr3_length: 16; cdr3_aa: CASPTLLRTDSNEQYF
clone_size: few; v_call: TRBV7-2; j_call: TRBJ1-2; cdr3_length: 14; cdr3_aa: CASSFAGEDYGYTF
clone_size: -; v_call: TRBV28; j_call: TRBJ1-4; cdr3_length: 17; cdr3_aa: CASSPRTGRLANEKLFF
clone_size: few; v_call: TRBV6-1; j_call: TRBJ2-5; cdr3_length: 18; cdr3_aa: CASSSTLEGYAPGETQYF
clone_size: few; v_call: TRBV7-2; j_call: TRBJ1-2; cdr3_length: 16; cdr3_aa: CASSRNSAGSNYGYTF
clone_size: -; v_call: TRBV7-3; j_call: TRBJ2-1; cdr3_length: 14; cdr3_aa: CASSLTPGYNEQFF
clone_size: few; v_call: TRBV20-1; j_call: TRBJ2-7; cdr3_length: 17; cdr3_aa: CSARGSGFGTGMSEQYF
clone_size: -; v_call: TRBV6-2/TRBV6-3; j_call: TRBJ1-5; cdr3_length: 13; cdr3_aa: CASSKSTGHPQHF
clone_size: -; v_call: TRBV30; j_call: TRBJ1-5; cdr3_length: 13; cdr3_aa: CAWREQSNQPQHF
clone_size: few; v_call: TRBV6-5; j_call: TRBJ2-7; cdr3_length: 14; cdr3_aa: CASSGQFSSYEQYF
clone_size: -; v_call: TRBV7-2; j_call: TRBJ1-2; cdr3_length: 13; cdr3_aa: CASSPSGNSGYTF
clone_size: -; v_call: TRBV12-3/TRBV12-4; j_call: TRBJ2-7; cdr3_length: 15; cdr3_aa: CASSLDKGGVDEQYF
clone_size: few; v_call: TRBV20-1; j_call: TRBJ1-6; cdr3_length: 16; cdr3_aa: CSADKGQGSINSPLHF
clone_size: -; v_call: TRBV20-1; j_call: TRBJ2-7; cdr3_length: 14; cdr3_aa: CSAKARGPSYEQYF
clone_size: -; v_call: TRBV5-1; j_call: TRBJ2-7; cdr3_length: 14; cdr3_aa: CASSEDREDCEQYF